This entry lists 19 T cell receptor beta chains sequenced from one sample in a study of T-cell memory formation after mild COVID-19. TCRdb called the 5' RACE reads again in MiXCR, with one record for every CDR3 protein. The sample holds roughly 310,000 distinct CDR3 sequences, about 15% seen once. Sequenced material: PBMCs or a T cell subset sorted from them (not recorded which). The receptor set was obtained from a man younger than 30 who had mild COVID-19 (a few samples of this study predate the infection). Cell type and time point are not known.

The table lists this clonotype with a few counts. The chain couples TRBV5-4 to TRBJ2-1, with a possible D match to TRBD2 (6 bases). Germline V gives CDR1 SGHNT, CDR2 YYREEE (reference sequence). This CDR3 region has 14 residues. Trimming took off 9 bases at V and 4 bases at J, with 17 bases between the two ends. The CDR3 region has the DNA TGTGCCACCCCGTTACCCGGGACTTACAATGAGCAGTTCTTC. Translating it yields CATPLPGTYNEQFF.

The chain uses TRBV4-2 and TRBJ2-7; 14 nucleotides match TRBD2. The CDR3 spans 17 residues. Germline CDR1 LGHNA, CDR2 YNFKEQ. Losses at the gene ends were 2 bases for V and 4 bases for J; bases not matched to a gene: 7. The CDR3 spells CASSQPSGLAGEYEQYF. DNA for the CDR3: TGTGCCAGCAGCCAACCCTCGGGACTAGCGGGGGAATACGAGCAGTACTTC.

The chain is built from TRBV9 and TRBJ2-2; 12 nucleotides agree with TRBD2. The germline V gene has CDR1 SGDLS and CDR2 YYNGEE. V lost 4 bases to trimming and J lost 6 bases; unmatched junction nucleotides: 7. The CDR3 totals 16 residues. The CDR3 nucleotides are TGTGCCAGCAGCCTCCGACTAGCGGGGGATTCCGGGGAGCTGTTTTTT. It is translated as CASSLRLAGDSGELFF.

This clonotype was seen many times. V is TRBV4-3 and J is TRBJ1-2, with D perhaps matching TRBD1 (5 bases). V lost 2 bases to trimming and J lost 6 bases, with 13 bases between them. The CDR3 has 14 residues. Germline V gene lookup returns CDR1 LGHNA and CDR2 YSLEER. CDR3 DNA sequence: TGCGCCAGCAGCCAAACTGACGGACACAATGGCTACACCTTC. Amino acids: CASSQTDGHNGYTF.

This clonotype was seen a handful of times. The genes are TRBV5-8 and TRBJ2-1; D perhaps matches TRBD2 (6 bases). This CDR3 spans 13 amino acids. The germline CDR1 and CDR2 sequences are SGHTS and YDEGEE. Between the trimmed V and J ends, which lost 5 bases and 9 bases, there was a span of 15 bases. The CDR3 is CASSWGVAGEQFF. The DNA for the CDR3 is TGTGCCAGCAGTTGGGGGGTTGCGGGTGAGCAGTTCTTC.

This chain joins TRBV6-5 and TRBJ1-2; D not resolved. This CDR3 spans 13 amino acids. Trimming stripped 6 bases from V and 2 bases from J, with 10 bases between. The germline V gene encodes CDR1 MNHEY and CDR2 SVGAGI. CDR3 sequence reads: CASSRGPNYGYTF. The CDR3 DNA reads as TGTGCCAGCAGCCGCGGACCGAACTATGGCTACACCTTC.

The chain is built from TRBV12-3 or TRBV12-4 and TRBJ2-2, with TRBD2 matching 8 bases. This CDR3 is built from 15 residues. Germline trimming cut 5 bases from V and 3 bases from J; bases unmatched to any gene: 5. The CDR3 loop reads CASSRSGVYTGELFF. CDR3 sequence (DNA): TGTGCCAGCAGTCGTAGCGGGGTATACACCGGGGAGCTGTTTTTT.

Only a few counts were recorded for this clonotype. The CDR3 DNA is TGTGCCAGCAGCTTACCAGGGGTCGGGGAGCTGTTTTTT. It specifies CASSLPGVGELFF. The chain recombines TRBV7-6 with TRBJ2-2, with D possibly TRBD1 on 6 matching bases. The CDR3 extends over 13 amino acids. V lost 2 bases, J lost 7 bases, and 8 bases lay in between. Germline loops: CDR1 SGHVS, CDR2 FNYEAQ.

This clonotype was counted a few times. CDR3 in DNA: TGTGCCAGCAGTAGGGACCCTCCAGATACGCAGTATTTT. Translating it yields CASSRDPPDTQYF. This chain connects TRBV2 to TRBJ2-3; D may correspond to TRBD1 or TRBD2 (5 bases each). V lost 5 bases to trimming and J lost 4 bases, with 10 bases between them. CDR3 size: 13 residues. Looked up from germline, CDR1 is SNHLY and CDR2 is FYNNEI.

Only a few counts were recorded for this clonotype. The chain has TRBV28 and TRBJ1-1, with a possible D match to TRBD1 (6 bases). Germline CDR1 reads MDHEN; CDR2 reads SYDVKM. Trimming removed 7 bases from V and 1 base from J, with 13 bases in between. The CDR3 loop spans 14 amino acids. This CDR3 reads CASTAGGSNTEAFF. The CDR3 nucleotides read TGTGCCAGCACCGCGGGGGGCTCGAACACTGAAGCTTTCTTT.

This sequence joins TRBV20-1 and TRBJ2-1, with 10 bases fitting TRBD2. This CDR3 spans 14 amino acids. Looked up from germline, CDR1 is DFQATT and CDR2 is SNEGSKA (reference sequence). The junction had 6 bases not matched to a gene; V was cut back by 1 base and J by 9 bases. CDR3 in amino acids: CSARGSGGAFEQFF. CDR3 bases: TGCAGTGCTAGAGGCAGCGGGGGGGCTTTTGAGCAGTTCTTC.

The chain has TRBV14 and TRBJ2-3; D is perhaps TRBD1 or TRBD2 (5 bases each). Germline V gives CDR1 SGHDN, CDR2 FVKESK. The CDR3 has 14 residues. Between the trimmed V and J ends, which lost 1 base and 3 bases, there was a span of 8 bases. Here the CDR3 reads CASSQVGVTDTQYF. As DNA, the CDR3 is TGTGCCAGCAGCCAAGTGGGGGTTACAGATACGCAGTATTTT.

This clonotype was seen a few times. The chain carries TRBV6-6 and TRBJ2-7; 11 positions match TRBD2. V shed 1 base, J shed 6 bases, and the junction held 5 bases outside the gene matches. The CDR3 has 15 amino acids. The germline CDR1 and CDR2 sequences are MNHNY and SVGAGI (reference sequence). The CDR3 nucleotides read TGTGCCAGCAGTTACTGTAGCGGGGGGGCCTGCGAGCAGTACTTC. Its protein is CASSYCSGGACEQYF.

The sample holds many counts of this clonotype. The chain is built from TRBV5-5 and TRBJ1-1, with D perhaps matching TRBD1 (6 bases). The V gene lost 0 bases and the J gene lost 8 bases, with 11 bases spanning the gap. The CDR3 totals 13 residues. Germline V gene sequence: CDR1 SGHKS, CDR2 YYEKEE (reference sequence). The CDR3 DNA is TGTGCCAGCAGCTTGGCCGTACAGGGAGAAGCTTTCTTT. Protein: CASSLAVQGEAFF.

This clonotype was seen ten or more times. This chain links TRBV5-1 with TRBJ1-1; D is unresolved. The CDR3 runs to 14 residues. Germline V CDR1 and CDR2: SGHRS, YFSETQ. V lost 1 base, J lost 2 bases, and 9 bases lay in between. This chain's CDR3 is CASSLRGLNTEAFF. As DNA, the CDR3 is TGCGCCAGCAGCTTGCGAGGTTTAAACACTGAAGCTTTCTTT.

Only a few counts were recorded for this clonotype. Germline and junction disagree at one end, which may indicate a read error. The V gene is TRBV11-3, the J gene TRBJ2-1, with a tentative D call TRBD1 (6 bases). The length of the CDR3 is 13 residues. Germline assignment: CDR1 SGHNT and CDR2 YENEEA. The CDR3 region is CASSLTRGHEQLF. Written as DNA, the CDR3 is TGTGCCAGCAGCTTGACCAGGGGCCATGAGCAGCTCTTC.

The sample holds a few counts of this clonotype. The J gene is TRBJ2-4, the V gene TRBV6-5, with 7 bases that match TRBD1. The V gene end was trimmed by 6 bases and the J gene end by 12 bases; junction bases not matched to a gene: 11. In germline, CDR1 is MNHEY, CDR2 SVGAGI. This CDR3 is built from 13 residues. CDR3 protein: CASRVQGEGAQYF. The CDR3 region has the DNA TGTGCCAGCAGGGTTCAGGGAGAGGGGGCTCAGTACTTC.

There are many counts of this clonotype. The gene calls are TRBV12-3 or TRBV12-4 and TRBJ2-7; 7 bases are shared with TRBD1. The CDR3 runs to 12 residues. V gave up 9 bases and J gave up 6 bases; unmatched junction bases: 8. CDR3 nucleotide sequence: TGTGCCAGTGGAGACAGGGCAGGCGAGCAGTACTTC. This sequence encodes CASGDRAGEQYF.

J is TRBJ1-2 and V is TRBV4-3; D is undetermined. Trimming removed 5 bases from V and 2 bases from J, with 9 bases in between. The CDR3 runs 13 residues. The germline CDR1 and CDR2 sequences are LGHNA and YSLEER. The CDR3 bases are TGCGCCAGCAGCTCCGGAGAGAACTATGGCTACACCTTC. Protein: CASSSGENYGYTF.